Reported below is one TCR beta chain. The antigen remains unidentified. The source of the sample is a study of follicular helper T cells after annual influenza vaccination. Study results and limitations: ICOS-CD38- cTfh most often held earlier Day 7 ICOS+CD38+ clones. Change in circulating plasmablasts correlated with ICOS+CD38+ cTfh clonality change.

V gave up 6 bases and J gave up 4 bases; unmatched junction bases: 5. CDR1 is SGHTA, CDR2 FQGNSA, per germline. The CDR3 consists of 16 residues. Described time point: 2015-2016 season, pre-vaccination. Sequencing of TCRB used Survey level resolution. Profiling relied on immunoSEQ multiplex PCR, and the TCRdb table lists in-frame clones only, not all of them. This table holds some 14,000 clones, approximately 80% found once. The sequence was collected from an adult who received the influenza vaccine. The chain recombines TRBV7-2 with TRBJ2-2; 13 nucleotides line up with TRBD2. The input for sequencing was CXCR5- memory CD4+ T cells sorted from blood, taken on the day of influenza vaccination. The CDR3: CASRPGTSGTTGELFF. As DNA, the CDR3 is TGTGCCAGCAGGCCAGGGACTAGCGGGACCACCGGGGAGCTGTTTTTT.